This TCR beta chain was captured by sequencing in a study of early T cells in non-severe SARS-CoV-2 infection. For the study at large: With bulk RNA from unsorted whole blood as input, sequencing yielded unpaired chains.

Unique molecular identifiers were added to individual cDNA molecules. Via MiXCR, TCRdb re-called the 5' RACE reads, giving one row per CDR3 protein. The data hold around 61,000 distinct CDR3 sequences, with about a tenth observed a single time. The CDR3 is 14 amino acids. The germline V gene has CDR1 MDHEN and CDR2 SYDVKM. Unmatched junction bases numbered 5, after V lost 3 bases and J lost 4 bases. Ten or more counts support this clonotype. Its antigen remains unidentified. Study results and limitations: VDJdb matching favored anti-spike CD8 responses, missing private and CD4 specificities.

The chain is built from TRBV28 and TRBJ2-7, with 8 bases that match TRBD2. Sequencing used whole blood. This TCR came from an adult who was a healthcare worker with PCR-confirmed SARS-CoV-2 infection or an uninfected control (not recorded which). CDR3 sequence (DNA): TGTGCCAGCAGTTTGGCGGGGGGCGTATACGAGCAGTACTTC. As protein: CASSLAGGVYEQYF.